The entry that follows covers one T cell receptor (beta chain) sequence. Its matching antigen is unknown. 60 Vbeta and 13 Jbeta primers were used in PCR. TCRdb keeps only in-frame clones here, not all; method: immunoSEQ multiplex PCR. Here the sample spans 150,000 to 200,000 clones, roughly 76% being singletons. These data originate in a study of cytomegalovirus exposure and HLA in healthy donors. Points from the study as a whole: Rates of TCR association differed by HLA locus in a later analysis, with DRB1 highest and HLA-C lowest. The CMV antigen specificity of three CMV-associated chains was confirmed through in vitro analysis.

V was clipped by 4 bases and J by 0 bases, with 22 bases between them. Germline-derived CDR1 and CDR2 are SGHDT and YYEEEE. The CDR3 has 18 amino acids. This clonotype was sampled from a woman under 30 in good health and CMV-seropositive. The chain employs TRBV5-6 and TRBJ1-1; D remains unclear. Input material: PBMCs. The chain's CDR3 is CASSPGLGFGFMNTEAFF. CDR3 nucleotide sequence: TGTGCCAGCAGCCCGGGGTTGGGATTCGGGTTTATGAACACTGAAGCTTTCTTT.